Listed below are T cell receptor beta chains from one sample, sequenced in a study of blood T cell repertoires in COVID-19. The table came from immunoSEQ multiplex PCR; TCRdb's copy has only in-frame clones and leaves some out. The sample includes about 49,000 clones, about four fifths of them seen just once. The sequenced sample consisted of peripheral blood. The receptors come from a woman in her sixties or seventies with acute or convalescent COVID-19. The CDR3 runs from the conserved cysteine through the conserved F or W. The D gene is left open where the match is weak. Rows may omit the clone size; those that give it use once, few, many or a size class.

medium-sized | - | TRBJ1-3 | TRBV2 | TGTGCCAGCAGTGAGGGTCAGGGGAACTCTGGAAACACCATATATTTT | CASSEGQGNSGNTIYF
- | - | TRBJ1-4 | TRBV24-1 | TGTGCCACCAGTGCTTCCGGCGGGGGGGCCCCTGAAAAACTGTTTTTT | CATSASGGGAPEKLFF
few | - | TRBJ1-1 | TRBV21-1 | TGTGCCAGCAGCCAAAAGAGGGGGACTGAAGCTTTCTTT | CASSQKRGTEAFF
- | TRBD1 | TRBJ1-1 | TRBV6-5 | TGTGCCAGCAGGGTGGGACAGGTCAACCCCGAAGCTTTCTTT | CASRVGQVNPEAFF
- | - | TRBJ2-2 | TRBV27 | TGTGCCAGCAACCCCCTGGGGCCTGGCGGGGAGCTGTTTTTT | CASNPLGPGGELFF
- | TRBD1 | TRBJ1-2 | TRBV6-5 | TGTGCCAGCAGACTAGCCGGGACAGGGATTTTGGGCTACACCTTC | CASRLAGTGILGYTF
- | - | TRBJ1-1 | TRBV7-3 | TGTGCCAGCAGCTCGCAGGTGAACACTGAAGCTTTCTTT | CASSSQVNTEAFF
- | TRBD2 | TRBJ2-7 | TRBV4-2 | TGTGCCAGCAGCCAAATACAGACTAGCGGGGGGGCGATCGAGCAGTACTTC | CASSQIQTSGGAIEQYF
- | - | TRBJ1-1 | TRBV7-8 | TGTGCCAGCAGCTTAGGTACGGGGGATAGGGCGAACACTGAAGCTTTCTTT | CASSLGTGDRANTEAFF
- | TRBD2 | TRBJ2-3 | TRBV7-9 | TGTGCCAGCAGCGTCCATCCGGGACTAGTTCCAGATACGCAGTATTTT | CASSVHPGLVPDTQYF
- | TRBD1 | TRBJ2-7 | TRBV9 | TGTGCCAGCAGCGTAGCTCACAGGGGCGGCGAGCAGTACTTC | CASSVAHRGGEQYF
few | - | TRBJ1-1 | TRBV18 | TGTGCCAGCTCACCCCGATCGGTGGTGAACACTGAAGCTTTCTTT | CASSPRSVVNTEAFF
- | - | TRBJ1-1 | TRBV6-5 | TGTGCCAGCAGTTATTGGGGTGAGGGTAACACTGAAGCTTTCTTT | CASSYWGEGNTEAFF
- | - | TRBJ1-4 | TRBV5-1 | TGCGCCAGCAGCTTACGACGGGCTAATGAAAAACTGTTTTTT | CASSLRRANEKLFF
few | - | TRBJ1-5 | TRBV28 | TGTGCCAGCAGTCCAGGACACATGGATAGCAATCAGCCCCAGCATTTT | CASSPGHMDSNQPQHF
- | TRBD1 | TRBJ2-7 | TRBV10-3 | TGTGCCATCAGTAAGGGGGCAGGCGACGAGCAGTACTTC | CAISKGAGDEQYF
- | TRBD2 | TRBJ2-1 | TRBV5-5 | TGTGCCAGCAGCCGGACTAGCGGGAGCTACAATGAGCAGTTCTTC | CASSRTSGSYNEQFF
- | TRBD1 | TRBJ1-6 | TRBV28 | TGTGCCAGCAGTCTACGGACAGGGGTATACTCACCCCTCCACTTT | CASSLRTGVYSPLHF
- | - | TRBJ1-1 | TRBV19 | TGTGCCAGTAAGTCATTGACAGAAACATGGAACACTGAAGCTTTCTTT | CASKSLTETWNTEAFF
- | TRBD2 | TRBJ2-2 | TRBV2 | TGTGCCAGCAGTGTGGGACTAGCGGGAGGGCCAGCCGGGGAGCTGTTTTTT | CASSVGLAGGPAGELFF
few | TRBD2 | TRBJ2-7 | TRBV19 | TGTGCCAGTAGCAGGACTAGCGGGACCTACGAGCAGTACTTC | CASSRTSGTYEQYF
- | - | TRBJ2-7 | TRBV6-5 | TGTGCCAGTAAGTACTCGCTGGACGAGCAGTACTTC | CASKYSLDEQYF
- | - | TRBJ1-6 | TRBV5-4 | TGTGCCAGCAGCCAGGGGTTAGTAGGGGGTGATAATTCACCCCTCCACTTT | CASSQGLVGGDNSPLHF
few | TRBD1 | TRBJ2-1 | TRBV30 | TGTGCCTGGAGTTCCGGACAGGGGGCCAATGAGCAGTTCTTC | CAWSSGQGANEQFF
- | TRBD1 | TRBJ2-1 | TRBV3-1/TRBV3-2 | TGTGCCAGCAGCCAAGAATACAGGGGCTATGAGCAGTTCTTC | CASSQEYRGYEQFF
- | TRBD1 | TRBJ1-1 | TRBV6-1 | TGTGCCAGCAGTGAATTTGGGACAGTGAACACTGAAGCTTTCTTT | CASSEFGTVNTEAFF
- | TRBD2 | TRBJ2-1 | TRBV9 | TGTGCCAGCAGCGTAGGCGGGAGAGGGAGGAATGAGCAGTTCTTC | CASSVGGRGRNEQFF
- | - | TRBJ2-5 | TRBV27 | TGTGCCAGCACCCAACGAGGACAAGAGACCCAGTACTTC | CASTQRGQETQYF
- | - | TRBJ1-2 | TRBV29-1 | TGCAGCGGACACGGGGTGGAAGGCTACACCTTC | CSGHGVEGYTF
- | TRBD1 | TRBJ1-4 | TRBV28 | TGTGCCAGCAGTTCCGACAGGGTGGAAGTAGGACGAGATGAAAAACTGTTTTTT | CASSSDRVEVGRDEKLFF
- | TRBD1 | TRBJ1-5 | TRBV19 | TGTGCCAGTAGAAACGGATGGTCGGACAGGGGGAATCAGCCCCAGCATTTT | CASRNGWSDRGNQPQHF
- | - | TRBJ1-3 | TRBV25-1 | TGTGCCAGCAGCATTCTGGACAGCGGCTCTGGAAACACCATATATTTT | CASSILDSGSGNTIYF
once | - | TRBJ2-3 | TRBV5-1 | TGCGCCAGCAGCCCAGGGGCCCTATGGGTAGATACGCAGTATTTT | CASSPGALWVDTQYF
- | - | TRBJ2-3 | TRBV6-2/TRBV6-3 | TGTGCCAGCAGTCGAACCGGGAGTTGGGCAGATACGCAGTATTTT | CASSRTGSWADTQYF
- | - | TRBJ1-1 | TRBV7-9 | TGTGCCAGCAGCTCTTTTACAGGGTTGATAGCTTTCTTT | CASSSFTGLIAFF
- | TRBD1 | TRBJ2-7 | TRBV15 | TGTGCCACCAGCTTTGCCGGGACAGGTCCCCACGAGCAGTACTTC | CATSFAGTGPHEQYF
- | - | TRBJ1-4 | TRBV28 | TGTGCCAGCAGTTTATTCGCCCCCGGGACAAGAAATGAAAAACTGTTTTTT | CASSLFAPGTRNEKLFF
- | TRBD2 | TRBJ2-1 | TRBV30 | TGTGCCTGGAGTCCGGGACTACCACACAATGAGCAGTTCTTC | CAWSPGLPHNEQFF
- | - | TRBJ1-1 | TRBV7-2 | TGTGCCAGCAGCCCCCGGGGGGCGGGGAACACTGAAGCTTTCTTT | CASSPRGAGNTEAFF
few | - | TRBJ1-2 | TRBV28 | TGTGCCAGCAGTTATCAGGGAATGTATATCGGGAACTATGGCTACACCTTC | CASSYQGMYIGNYGYTF
- | - | TRBJ1-3 | TRBV5-8 | TGTGCCAGCAGCCCGGGAGGAAACTCTGGAAACACCATATATTTT | CASSPGGNSGNTIYF
few | - | TRBJ1-5 | TRBV6-1 | TGTGCCAGCAGTGACCGCCAGGGTTACAATCAGCCCCAGCATTTT | CASSDRQGYNQPQHF
- | TRBD2 | TRBJ2-7 | TRBV14 | TGTGCCAGCAGCCGCCCCGGGACTAGCGGTTACGAGCAGTACTTC | CASSRPGTSGYEQYF
- | TRBD2 | TRBJ2-3 | TRBV14 | TGTGCCAGCAGCCGCTTTAGCGGGGGGGCAGATACGCAGTATTTT | CASSRFSGGADTQYF
- | - | TRBJ1-1 | TRBV5-6 | TGTGCCAGCGGGCGGGGGGAAGCTTTCTTT | CASGRGEAFF
- | - | TRBJ1-6 | TRBV27 | TGTGCCAGCCGGGTGACGGAGAGCTCCTATAATTCACCCCTCCACTTT | CASRVTESSYNSPLHF
- | TRBD1 | TRBJ2-7 | TRBV6-5 | TGTGCCACCACAGGGGGCAGCTACGAGCAGTACTTC | CATTGGSYEQYF
- | TRBD2 | TRBJ2-1 | TRBV27 | TGTGCCAGCAGTTTAACTAGCGGGGGGGAACGGTTCTTC | CASSLTSGGERFF
- | - | TRBJ2-3 | TRBV18 | TGTGCCAGCTCACTCAGGGCCGCAGATACGCAGTATTTT | CASSLRAADTQYF
- | TRBD2 | TRBJ2-1 | TRBV30 | TGTGCCTGGGGTAGACTAGCGGGAAATCATTACAATGAGCAGTTCTTC | CAWGRLAGNHYNEQFF
few | - | TRBJ1-4 | TRBV7-8 | TGTGCCAGCAGCTTAGGTTACGGGGTCGGTGAAAAACTGTTTTTT | CASSLGYGVGEKLFF
- | - | TRBJ1-1 | TRBV11-2 | TGTGCCAGCAGCTTTAGTAAGGCCTCAGGCACTGAAGCTTTCTTT | CASSFSKASGTEAFF
few | - | TRBJ1-5 | TRBV2 | TGTGCCAGCAGTAACACAGAAAATCAGCCCCAGCATTTT | CASSNTENQPQHF
- | - | TRBJ1-2 | TRBV6-1 | TGTGCCAGCAGTGAACAGGGGACCTCCTATGGCTACACCTTC | CASSEQGTSYGYTF
- | TRBD1 | TRBJ1-4 | TRBV12-3/TRBV12-4 | TGTGCCAGCATTTGGACAGGAGGGGGAAAACTGTTTTTT | CASIWTGGGKLFF
- | - | TRBJ2-1 | TRBV29-1 | TGCAGCGTGGCCGGGACACGCACCTACAATGAGCAGTTCTTC | CSVAGTRTYNEQFF
- | TRBD1 | TRBJ1-4 | TRBV7-9 | TGTGCCAGCAGCTTACGACAGGGGGCGGATGAAAAACTGTTTTTT | CASSLRQGADEKLFF
- | - | TRBJ1-2 | TRBV12-2 | TGTGCAAGTCGCTTAGGTATAATAGCCGCTAACTATGGCTACACCTTC | CASRLGIIAANYGYTF
- | TRBD2 | TRBJ2-1 | TRBV9 | TGTGCCAGCAGCGTAGAGCCGAACCATGGACTAGCGGGGGGAGGTGAGCAGTTCTTC | CASSVEPNHGLAGGGEQFF